This T cell receptor (beta chain) was sequenced for a study of early T cells in non-severe SARS-CoV-2 infection. Study overall: From unsorted whole blood, bulk RNA was sequenced, and the chains remained unpaired.

This clonotype appeared many times. Its specificity is unknown. The protocol attached unique molecular identifiers to individual cDNA molecules. One entry per CDR3 protein, called by TCRdb with MiXCR from the 5' RACE reads. Among approximately 60,000 distinct CDR3 sequences listed, more than 7% were seen once. Notes on the study in general: The matching step, a VDJdb search, favored anti-spike CD8 responses and missed private and CD4 specificities.

V gave up 1 base and J gave up 7 bases; unmatched junction bases: 8. This CDR3 has 16 amino acids. Germline V lookup: CDR1 SQVTM, CDR2 ANQGSEA. Here the sequenced sample was whole blood, taken at baseline. The TCR was taken from an adult who was a healthcare worker with PCR-confirmed SARS-CoV-2 infection or an uninfected control (not recorded which). The chain couples TRBV29-1 to TRBJ2-1, with 12 bases lining up with TRBD2. DNA for the CDR3: TGCAGCGTTGAAGGACTAGCGGGAGTTTCATGGAATGAGCAGTTCTTC. It yields the protein CSVEGLAGVSWNEQFF.